What follows describes a single TCR beta chain. Its target is not known. From the reads, TCRdb called clonotypes with MiXCR, one entry per CDR3 protein. In the table there are hundreds of thousands of distinct CDR3 sequences, around 9.6% of which are singletons. This sample is part of a study of T cell repertoires in cytomegalovirus infection. Whole-study context: A matching HLA type, together with CMV infection, was signaled by public TCR beta signatures.

Findings and limits, study-wide: Dominating the ex vivo response were TCR beta clonotypes that were CMV-specific and HLA-C-restricted. There were carriers of CMV plus the relevant HLA, and cumulative public TCR beta family frequency identified them.

After removal of 5 bases from V and 5 bases from J, the junction contained 8 bases not matched to a gene. CDR3 size: 14 residues. Germline CDR1 reads DFQATT; CDR2 reads SNEGSKA (reference sequence). This sequence was found in a human donor in good health (CMV status not recorded). Some clones in this sample may be carry-over from other donors' samples. The sample consisted of PBMCs. The chain combines TRBV20-1 with TRBJ2-5; 10 nucleotides agree with TRBD2. The CDR3 nucleotides read TGCAGTGCTCTTAGCGGGGGGCCGGGTGAGACCCAGTACTTC. It specifies CSALSGGPGETQYF.